This TCR beta chain was identified in a study of blood T cell repertoires in COVID-19 (TCRdb year 2020). About the investigation overall: Collaborator samples came from the United States, Italy and Spain and covered acute and convalescent phases of COVID-19. The material from the prospective study consisted of cDNA or gDNA derived from T cells, B-cell-depleted T cells, or PBMCs. Deeply sampled blood TCRbeta repertoires from subjects exposed to, actively infected with, or recovered from COVID-19 were included in the dataset. A freely available public database, intended as a resource for researchers studying the immune response to SARS-CoV-2, is where the repertoires were released. Samples came from the ongoing ImmuneRACE study (first 160 participants) plus 1,254 subjects from 6 global collaborators. Nearly every sample came with metadata listing a de-identified subject ID, COVID-19 status, age in years and sex. Where available, HLA class I and class II types were taken from metadata supplied by the sample provider and were not determined by assay-based typing. Broad study findings and their caveats: Clinical and demographic metadata were provided uncurated, with the amount varying by source and participant.

V has 0 bases trimmed and J has 0 bases trimmed; junction bases matching no gene number 13. According to the germline V gene, CDR1 reads ENHRY and CDR2 reads SYGVKD. Including the terminal cysteine and phenylalanine, the CDR3 comprises 20 residues. Solely the CDR3 DNA is kept, with 60 bases framed from the first base. The immunoSEQ Assay, a bias-controlled multiplex PCR, was used to amplify TCRbeta CDR3 regions from genomic DNA. The paper's processing steps were these. The number of nucleated cells in each sample was estimated from the amplification of reference gene primers within the assay. Sequence reads were collapsed and filtered to measure the absolute abundance of every unique TCRbeta CDR3 rearrangement. Productive Simpson clonality was computed per sample as the square root of Simpson's diversity index over productive rearrangements. TCRdb holds this immuneACCESS table with in-frame rearrangements only. Some clones are missing; in checked studies, unresolved V genes explain under half, and the rest has no known cause. Clone size and V and J calls were adopted from that table, with D and trimming inferred from the DNA. For this sample there are approximately 91,000 clones; approximately 72% appear just once. Approximately 25% of the sample is held by the ten biggest clonotypes.

The sample holds a few counts of this clone. Its target antigen remains unknown. The input lacks base qualities; no much larger clone sits a single base away. Whole blood was collected in K2EDTA tubes by collaborating institutions according to the institutions' own protocols. Collaborator samples were shipped for TCRbeta analysis as frozen whole blood, isolated PBMCs, or DNA extracted from either sample type. The sample consisted of peripheral blood. The clonotype comes from a man aged 70 or older with acute or convalescent COVID-19. The chain is assembled from TRBV10-3 and TRBJ1-5; 8 central bases correspond to TRBD1. The CDR3 has the sequence CAISESNPGTGHLSNQPQHF. The nucleotides read TGTGCCATCAGTGAGTCGAACCCCGGGACAGGCCACCTTAGCAATCAGCCCCAGCATTTT.